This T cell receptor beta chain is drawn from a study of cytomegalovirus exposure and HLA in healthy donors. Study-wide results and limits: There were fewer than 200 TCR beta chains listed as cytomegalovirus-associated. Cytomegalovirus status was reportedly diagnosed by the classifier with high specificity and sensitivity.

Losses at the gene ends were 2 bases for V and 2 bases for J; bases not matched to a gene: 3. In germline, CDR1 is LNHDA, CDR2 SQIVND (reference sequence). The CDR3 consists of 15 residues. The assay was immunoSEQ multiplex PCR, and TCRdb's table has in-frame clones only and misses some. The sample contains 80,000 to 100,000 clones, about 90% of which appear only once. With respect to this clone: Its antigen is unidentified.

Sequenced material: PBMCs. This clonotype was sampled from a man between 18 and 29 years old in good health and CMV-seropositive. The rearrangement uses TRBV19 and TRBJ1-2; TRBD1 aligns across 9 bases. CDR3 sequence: CASSILGTGNYGYTF. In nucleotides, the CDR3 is TGTGCCAGTAGTATACTCGGGACAGGGAACTATGGCTACACCTTC. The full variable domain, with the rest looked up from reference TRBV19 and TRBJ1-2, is DGGITQSPKYLFRKEGQNVTLSCEQNLNHDAMYWYRQDPGQGLRLIYYSQIVNDFQKGDIAEGYSVSREKKESFPLTVTSAQKNPTAFYLCASSILGTGNYGYTFGSGTRLTVV.